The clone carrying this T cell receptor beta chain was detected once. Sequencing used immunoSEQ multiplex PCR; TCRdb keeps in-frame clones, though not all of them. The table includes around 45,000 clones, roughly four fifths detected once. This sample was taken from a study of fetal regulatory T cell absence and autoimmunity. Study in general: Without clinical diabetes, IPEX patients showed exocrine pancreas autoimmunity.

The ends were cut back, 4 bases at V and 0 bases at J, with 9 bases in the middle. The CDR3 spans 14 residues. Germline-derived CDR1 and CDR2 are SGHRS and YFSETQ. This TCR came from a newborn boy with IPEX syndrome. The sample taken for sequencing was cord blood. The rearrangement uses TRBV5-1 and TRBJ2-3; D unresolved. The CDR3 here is CASSPGTSTDTQYF. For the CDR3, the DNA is TGCGCCAGCAGCCCCGGAACTAGCACAGATACGCAGTATTTT.